This is a list of T cell receptor beta chains from one sample in a study of OX40 agonist ivuxolimab in advanced cancers. The assay was immunoSEQ multiplex PCR, and TCRdb's table has in-frame clones only and misses some. The sample includes about 68,000 clones, 85% to 95% seen only once; the top ten take roughly 6%. The specimen comprised CD4+ or CD8+ T cells sorted from blood, sampled in a trial of the OX40 agonist ivuxolimab. Every receptor here comes from an adult with an advanced solid tumor such as melanoma, head and neck, liver or kidney cancer. Each CDR3 is given with its conserved first and last residue. The order of the fields is D gene, clone size, J gene, V gene, CDR3 protein, CDR3 DNA. D genes are given only for firm matches. Size is stated for part of the rows, as once, few or many counts, or as a class when the clone is expanded.

TRBD2 | . | TRBJ2-7 | TRBV27 | CASSGLAGGEQYF | TGTGCCAGCAGTGGACTAGCGGGTGGTGAGCAGTACTTC
. | . | TRBJ2-3 | TRBV7-3 | CASSEGGSGDTQYF | TGTGCCAGCAGCGAGGGTGGGAGTGGAGATACGCAGTATTTT
TRBD1 | . | TRBJ1-1 | TRBV29-1 | CSVGDRGERWTEAFF | TGCAGCGTTGGGGACAGGGGAGAGAGGTGGACTGAAGCTTTCTTT
. | . | TRBJ1-1 | TRBV6-6 | CASDPYQDTEAFF | TGTGCCAGCGACCCATATCAGGACACTGAAGCTTTCTTT
TRBD2 | . | TRBJ2-1 | TRBV30 | CAWTLGAGAYNEQFF | TGTGCCTGGACCCTCGGCGCGGGGGCCTACAATGAGCAGTTCTTC
. | . | TRBJ2-7 | TRBV19 | CASAAGVRYEQYF | TGTGCCAGTGCCGCCGGGGTAAGGTACGAGCAGTACTTC
. | . | TRBJ2-2 | TRBV14 | CASTGLNTGELFF | TGTGCCAGCACAGGCCTGAACACCGGGGAGCTGTTTTTT
TRBD1 | . | TRBJ2-7 | TRBV4-1 | CASSPGQGIDEQYF | TGCGCCAGCAGCCCTGGACAGGGTATCGACGAGCAGTACTTC
. | . | TRBJ1-1 | TRBV2 | CASSGGPGSEAFF | TGTGCCAGCAGTGGAGGACCGGGGTCTGAAGCTTTCTTT
. | medium-sized | TRBJ1-1 | TRBV7-5 | CARSASGGRAFF | TGTGCCAGAAGCGCCTCTGGGGGTAGAGCTTTCTTT
. | once | TRBJ1-1 | TRBV11-1 | CASSLALGGTNTEAFF | TGTGCCAGCAGCTTAGCGCTTGGGGGGACGAACACTGAAGCTTTCTTT
TRBD1 | . | TRBJ1-1 | TRBV6-5 | CASSYWLGQGTEAFF | TGTGCCAGCAGTTACTGGCTGGGACAGGGGACTGAAGCTTTCTTT
TRBD1 | . | TRBJ2-7 | TRBV7-9 | CASSIPGQGRHEQYF | TGTGCCAGCAGCATTCCGGGACAGGGCCGCCACGAGCAGTACTTC
. | few | TRBJ1-2 | TRBV29-1 | CSVDQGSRGYTF | TGCAGCGTTGACCAGGGAAGTCGGGGCTACACCTTC
TRBD1 | few | TRBJ2-7 | TRBV7-6 | CASSAGTGPYEQYF | TGTGCCAGCAGCGCCGGGACAGGGCCGTACGAGCAGTACTTC
. | . | TRBJ1-1 | TRBV13 | CASSLVGPGQNTEAFF | TGTGCCAGCAGCTTAGTAGGGCCGGGACAGAACACTGAAGCTTTCTTT
. | . | TRBJ2-5 | TRBV11-3 | CASSLRTTGFQETQYF | TGTGCCAGCAGCTTGAGGACAACGGGTTTTCAAGAGACCCAGTACTTC
. | . | TRBJ2-7 | TRBV19 | CASQQGYEQYF | TGTGCCAGCCAGCAGGGCTACGAGCAGTACTTC
. | . | TRBJ1-1 | TRBV7-9 | CASSPIKRAPTNTEAFF | TGTGCCAGCAGCCCCATTAAAAGGGCTCCAACGAACACTGAAGCTTTCTTT
. | . | TRBJ2-2 | TRBV7-8 | CASSSMRGVQDVWELFF | TGTGCCAGCAGCTCCATGAGGGGGGTCCAAGACGTCTGGGAGCTGTTTTTT
. | . | TRBJ2-5 | TRBV9 | CASSVGGTGRETQYF | TGTGCCAGCAGCGTAGGAGGTACAGGGCGAGAGACCCAGTACTTC
. | . | TRBJ1-6 | TRBV4-2 | CASSQERQGSPLHF | TGTGCCAGCAGCCAAGAACGGCAGGGATCACCCCTCCACTTT
. | . | TRBJ2-2 | TRBV7-9 | CASSLIRTLGGTGELFF | TGTGCCAGCAGCTTAATCCGGACCCTCGGAGGAACCGGGGAGCTGTTTTTT
. | once | TRBJ1-6 | TRBV11-3 | CASSPRDWSYNSPLHF | TGTGCCAGCAGCCCCCGGGATTGGTCCTATAATTCACCCCTCCACTTT
. | once | TRBJ2-1 | TRBV6-5 | CASSADGGRYNEQFF | TGTGCCAGCAGTGCTGACGGGGGACGATACAATGAGCAGTTCTTC
. | . | TRBJ1-2 | TRBV28 | CASSLSRVLGYTF | TGTGCCAGCAGTTTGTCGCGGGTATTGGGCTACACCTTC
. | . | TRBJ2-7 | TRBV6-5 | CASSYAPRYEQYF | TGTGCCAGCAGTTACGCCCCCCGGTACGAGCAGTACTTC
. | . | TRBJ2-7 | TRBV27 | CASRTNDGAYEQYF | TGTGCCAGCAGGACAAATGATGGGGCCTACGAGCAGTACTTC
. | . | TRBJ2-3 | TRBV6-6 | CASSYGTSDTQYF | TGTGCCAGCAGTTACGGTACTTCGGATACGCAGTATTTT
. | . | TRBJ1-2 | TRBV6-5 | CASSPYGGGYTF | TGTGCCAGCAGTCCGTATGGGGGCGGCTACACCTTC
TRBD1 | . | TRBJ2-3 | TRBV4-1 | CASSFGQGTDTQYF | TGCGCCAGCAGCTTCGGACAGGGAACAGATACGCAGTATTTT
. | . | TRBJ2-7 | TRBV13 | CASSLWGREQYF | TGTGCCAGCAGCTTATGGGGGCGGGAGCAGTACTTC
. | . | TRBJ1-2 | TRBV19 | CASSRRQGYGYTF | TGTGCCAGTAGTCGGCGTCAGGGCTATGGCTACACCTTC
. | . | TRBJ2-3 | TRBV11-3 | CASSPGHGGLTDTQYF | TGTGCCAGCAGCCCGGGACATGGAGGACTTACAGATACGCAGTATTTT
TRBD2 | . | TRBJ2-5 | TRBV30 | CAWSVEGVAGGGGETQYF | TGTGCCTGGAGTGTGGAAGGGGTAGCGGGAGGAGGGGGTGAGACCCAGTACTTC
TRBD1 | once | TRBJ2-7 | TRBV18 | CASSADRVLYEQYF | TGTGCCAGCTCCGCGGACAGGGTACTGTACGAGCAGTACTTC
. | . | TRBJ2-1 | TRBV7-9 | CASSTTDRGTYNEQFF | TGTGCCAGCAGCACGACAGACAGAGGTACCTACAATGAGCAGTTCTTC